Each of the 29 T cell receptor beta chains below was sequenced from the same sample in a study of blood T cell repertoires in COVID-19. Clones were read by immunoSEQ multiplex PCR, and TCRdb kept only the in-frame ones, dropping some. The table shows approximately 400,000 clones, with about nine tenths occurring only once. Sequencing was done on a sample of PBMCs or T cells enriched from blood (not recorded which). The receptors come from a woman in her thirties or forties who had been exposed to COVID-19.

The V and J genes are TRBV28 and TRBJ1-6; 8 bases map to TRBD1. Trimming cost V 6 bases and J 0 bases; bases outside gene matches: 13. This CDR3 spans 19 amino acids. CDR1 is MDHEN and CDR2 is SYDVKM in the germline V gene. The DNA for the CDR3 is TGTGCCAGCAGCTATGACAGGGGCCCTCTTAGCTCCTATAATTCACCCCTCCACTTT. Protein sequence: CASSYDRGPLSSYNSPLHF.

The count of this clone is one. The V call is TRBV9, the J call TRBJ2-1, with D unresolved. Trimming took off 0 bases at V and 0 bases at J, with 10 bases between the two ends. Germline lookup yields CDR1 SGDLS and CDR2 YYNGEE. The CDR3 is 16 residues long. CDR3 sequence reads: CASSVGLMSSYNEQFF. CDR3 coding DNA: TGTGCCAGCAGCGTAGGTCTCATGAGCTCCTACAATGAGCAGTTCTTC.

This clone was counted between two and nine times. This chain uses TRBV5-4 with TRBJ2-7, with 8 bases fitting TRBD1. Germline values: CDR1 SGHNT, CDR2 YYREEE (reference sequence). V shed 4 bases and J 3 bases; nucleotides not matched to a gene: 6. This CDR3 region has 14 residues. CDR3 in amino acids: CASSQTQGVYEQYF. Here the CDR3 DNA reads TGTGCCAGCAGCCAAACACAGGGGGTCTACGAGCAGTACTTC.

This chain joins TRBV12-3 or TRBV12-4 and TRBJ1-2; the D gene is possibly TRBD1 (5 bases). CDR3 length equals 13 residues. Trimming removed 7 bases at V and 7 bases at J, with 16 bases between. This CDR3 is CASKTRVSTGYTF. The CDR3 nucleotides are TGTGCCAGCAAAACCAGGGTATCCACTGGCTACACCTTC.

The chain links TRBV3-1 (or the pseudogene TRBV3-2) to TRBJ1-2; maybe TRBD1 (6 bases). Germline-derived CDR1 and CDR2 are LGHDT and YNNKEL (reference sequence). V lost 1 base, J lost 5 bases, and 14 bases lay in between. The CDR3 runs 15 residues. The chain's CDR3 is CASSQVGRGVYGYTF. CDR3 sequence (DNA): TGTGCCAGCAGCCAAGTAGGGAGGGGGGTATATGGCTACACCTTC.

The chain joins TRBV3-1 (or the pseudogene TRBV3-2) to TRBJ2-1; perhaps TRBD1 as D (6 bases). V dropped 4 bases and J dropped 6 bases, with 10 bases sitting between them. Germline lookup yields CDR1 LGHDT and CDR2 YNNKEL (reference sequence). The CDR3 spans 13 residues. The CDR3 sequence: CASSPTGINEQFF. In DNA form, the CDR3 reads TGTGCCAGCAGCCCTACAGGGATCAATGAGCAGTTCTTC.

The rearrangement links TRBV21-1 to TRBJ1-1. TRBV21-1 is an annotated pseudogene. CDR3 length: 14 amino acids. CDR3 region: CASKLPGGRTEAFF. CDR3 sequence (DNA): TGTGCCAGCAAACTGCCCGGGGGGAGAACTGAAGCTTTCTTT.

V usage is TRBV2 and J usage is TRBJ2-1; D perhaps matches TRBD1 (6 bases). CDR1 is SNHLY and CDR2 is FYNNEI in the germline V gene. CDR3 size: 15 residues. Trimming cost V 5 bases and J 1 base, with 12 bases left between them. The CDR3: CASSTSRGSYNEQFF. In DNA, the CDR3 is TGTGCCAGCAGTACAAGTAGGGGGTCCTACAATGAGCAGTTCTTC.

J is TRBJ2-2 and V is TRBV27, with 9 bases aligning to TRBD1. The CDR3 spans 16 residues. CDR1 MNHEY and CDR2 SMNVEV come from the germline V gene (reference sequence). The junction had 9 bases not matched to a gene; V was cut back by 5 bases and J by 5 bases. CDR3 bases: TGTGCCAGCAGTAGGCAGCCGGGACAGGGTACCGGGGAGCTGTTTTTT. It specifies CASSRQPGQGTGELFF.

The gene calls are TRBV12-5 and TRBJ2-5; D ambiguous. Between the trimmed V and J ends, which lost 2 bases and 5 bases, there was a span of 12 bases. Germline CDR1 and CDR2: LGHNT and FRNRAP. The CDR3 is 14 amino acids. The DNA of the CDR3 is TGTGCTAGTGGTTTGTCAGCGACGAGCGAGACCCAGTACTTC. It yields the protein CASGLSATSETQYF.

V gene TRBV2 combines with J gene TRBJ1-5; 7 bases are shared with TRBD1. Germline CDR1 reads SNHLY; CDR2 reads FYNNEI. The CDR3 runs 15 residues. After removal of 7 bases from V and 2 bases from J, the junction contained 8 bases not matched to a gene. The CDR3 nucleotides read TGTGCCAGCAATCTCAACAGGGGCGGCAATCAGCCCCAGCATTTT. As protein: CASNLNRGGNQPQHF. The entire variable domain, with the rest obtained from reference TRBV2 and TRBJ1-5, is as follows: EPEVTQTPSHQVTQMGQEVILRCVPISNHLYFYWYRQILGQKVEFLVSFYNNEISEKSEIFDDQFSVERPDGSNFTLKIRSTKLEDSAMYFCASNLNRGGNQPQHFGDGTRLSIL.

This chain joins TRBV30 and TRBJ2-7; maybe TRBD1 (6 bases). Germline CDR1 reads GTSNPN; CDR2 reads SVGIG (reference sequence). Trimming pared 5 bases from V and 5 bases from J, leaving 16 bases between. There are 13 residues in the CDR3. CDR3 sequence (DNA): TGTGCCTGGGAAAGGTTCAGGGGAGACGAGCAGTACTTC. It encodes CAWERFRGDEQYF.

The chain couples TRBV5-6 to TRBJ1-5; TRBD1 agrees at 8 bases. Losses at the gene ends were 3 bases for V and 0 bases for J; bases not matched to a gene: 11. The V gene's germline CDR1 is SGHDT and CDR2 YYEEEE. CDR3 length: 18 residues. The CDR3 is CASSSSGTGSYSNQPQHF. The DNA for the CDR3 is TGTGCCAGCAGCTCCTCGGGGACAGGATCGTATAGCAATCAGCCCCAGCATTTT.

The J gene is TRBJ2-1, the V gene TRBV10-3, with 10 bases identical to TRBD2. CDR1 is ENHRY, CDR2 SYGVKD, per germline. The CDR3 is 14 residues long. V lost 6 bases, J lost 7 bases, and 6 bases stayed unmatched. CDR3 sequence: CAISYGTSENEQFF. In DNA, the CDR3 is TGTGCCATCAGCTACGGGACTAGCGAGAATGAGCAGTTCTTC.

This sequence joins TRBV29-1 and TRBJ1-1; tentative D call: TRBD1 (5 bases). The CDR3 extends over 15 amino acids. The germline gives CDR1 SQVTM, CDR2 ANQGSEA. The V gene lost 4 bases and the J gene lost 4 bases, with 19 bases spanning the gap. In nucleotides, the CDR3 is TGCAGCGTTGGGGAAGGCCCGGGGGGTGGCACTGAAGCTTTCTTT. Translation: CSVGEGPGGGTEAFF.

The chain joins TRBV7-3 to TRBJ1-2; tentative D call: TRBD1 (5 bases). Trimming took 0 bases from V and 7 from J, leaving 12 bases between them. The CDR3 is 14 residues long. Germline V CDR1 and CDR2: SGHTA, FQGTGA. CDR3 sequence reads: CASSLTPGMGGYTF. For the CDR3, the DNA is TGTGCCAGCAGCTTAACCCCAGGGATGGGTGGCTACACCTTC.

The chain uses TRBV30 and TRBJ2-3, with a weak D call TRBD2 (6 bases). The germline V gene has CDR1 GTSNPN and CDR2 SVGIG (reference sequence). V lost 8 bases, J lost 0 bases, and 12 bases lay in between. CDR3 length equals 13 residues. As DNA, the CDR3 is TGTGCCCGGGGACGGGGGAGCACAGATACGCAGTATTTT. Residues: CARGRGSTDTQYF.

This clone was seen many times. The chain links TRBV7-2 to TRBJ2-7; 12 nucleotides agree with TRBD1. Per germline, CDR1 SGHTA and CDR2 FQGNSA. J was trimmed by 5 bases and V by 1 base; bases with no gene match: 3. The length of the CDR3 is 15 residues. The CDR3 DNA is TGTGCCAGCAGCTTAGTGGGACAGGGGGCAGACGAGCAGTACTTC. This translates into CASSLVGQGADEQYF.

The chain employs TRBV2 and TRBJ1-5; D gene uncertain. V lost 3 bases and J 4 bases, leaving 4 bases between the germline ends. The CDR3 runs 12 residues. CDR1 is SNHLY, CDR2 FYNNEI, per germline. The CDR3 is CASSDGNQPQHF. CDR3 sequence (DNA): TGTGCCAGCAGTGACGGGAATCAGCCCCAGCATTTT.

The CDR3 bases are TGCGCCAGCAGCTTGTCTGCTAGCGGATTAGATACGCAGTATTTT. This sequence encodes CASSLSASGLDTQYF. V and J are TRBV5-1 and TRBJ2-3; TRBD2 agrees at 7 bases. J gave up 5 bases and V 1 base, and 7 bases lay outside the gene matches. Per the germline V gene, CDR1 is SGHRS and CDR2 is YFSETQ. The CDR3 consists of 15 residues.

The genes are TRBV3-1 (or the pseudogene TRBV3-2) and TRBJ2-1; TRBD2 matches at 16 bases. The CDR3 spans 16 residues. V lost 3 bases, J lost 9 bases, and 5 bases stayed unmatched. Per the germline V gene, CDR1 is LGHDT and CDR2 is YNNKEL (reference sequence). CDR3 nucleotides: TGTGCCAGCAGCCAGGGACTAGCGGGAGGGCCAACTGAGCAGTTCTTC. It codes for CASSQGLAGGPTEQFF.

This clone was counted between two and nine times. The V and J genes are TRBV15 and TRBJ2-5; D perhaps matches TRBD2 (7 bases). Trimming took off 0 bases at V and 7 bases at J, with 9 bases between the two ends. This CDR3 spans 13 amino acids. CDR1 and CDR2 from the germline V gene are LNHNV and YYDKDF (reference sequence). Here the CDR3 reads CATSRERGGTQYF. The CDR3 region has the DNA TGTGCCACCAGCAGAGAGAGGGGGGGGACCCAGTACTTC.

This clone was picked up a small number of times. V is TRBV18 and J is TRBJ1-2, with a weak D call TRBD1 (5 bases). The CDR3 has 14 amino acids. Germline CDR1 and CDR2: KGHSH and LQKENI. Deletions cut 3 bases from V and 4 bases from J, with 12 bases between. The CDR3 loop reads CASSPQGAGYGYTF. CDR3 nucleotide sequence: TGTGCCAGCTCACCCCAAGGGGCCGGCTATGGCTACACCTTC.

The chain carries TRBV5-6 and TRBJ2-7; 8 bases align to TRBD2. The CDR3 is made up of 16 amino acids. Germline CDR1 is SGHDT and CDR2 is YYEEEE. The J segment lost 3 bases and the V segment lost 4 bases, leaving 12 bases of the junction unmatched. The CDR3, as DNA: TGTGCCAGCAGCCTACCGAGCGGGAGAAGGGACTACGAGCAGTACTTC. It codes for CASSLPSGRRDYEQYF.

This clone has a handful of counts. The genes are TRBV19 and TRBJ2-3; possibly TRBD2 for D (5 bases). This CDR3 has 15 residues. Looked up from germline, CDR1 is LNHDA and CDR2 is SQIVND (reference sequence). The V end lost 6 bases, the J end lost 0 bases, and 13 bases lay between the germline ends. The CDR3 protein is CASRGADTSTDTQYF. CDR3 coding DNA: TGTGCCAGTAGGGGAGCGGATACTAGCACAGATACGCAGTATTTT.

This chain joins TRBV19 and TRBJ2-6; 9 bases map to TRBD1. CDR3 length: 18 amino acids. Germline loops: CDR1 LNHDA, CDR2 SQIVND (reference sequence). Trimming removed 2 bases from V and 2 bases from J; junction bases left unmatched: 7. The DNA for the CDR3 is TGTGCCAGTAGTATACCAGGGACAGGGCGCCCTGGGGCCAACGTCCTGACTTTC. It encodes CASSIPGTGRPGANVLTF.

With respect to this clone: A read error is possible here, since a much larger clone lies one base away. The chain carries TRBV7-2 and TRBJ1-3; D may be TRBD1 (5 bases). Trimming pared 1 base from V and 4 bases from J, leaving 11 bases between. CDR3 length equals 15 residues. CDR1 is SGHTA and CDR2 is FQGNSA in the germline V gene. DNA of the CDR3: TGTGCCAGCAGCTTAGTCGCGGGACCGGGAAACACCATATATTTT. Protein: CASSLVAGPGNTIYF.

The chain links TRBV27 to TRBJ1-5; 11 bases agree with TRBD1. Looked up from germline, CDR1 is MNHEY and CDR2 is SMNVEV (reference sequence). V shed 0 bases, J shed 6 bases, and the junction held 7 bases outside the gene matches. CDR3 length: 17 residues. CDR3 region: CASSLSGGQGAVQPQHF. In nucleotides, the CDR3 is TGTGCCAGCAGTTTATCAGGTGGACAGGGGGCTGTTCAGCCCCAGCATTTT.

The CDR3 DNA reads TGTGCCACCAGTGATTCTCCGGGACATCCCGCTAACGATGAGCAGTTCTTC. Residues: CATSDSPGHPANDEQFF. V is TRBV24-1 and J is TRBJ2-1, with D maybe TRBD1 (6 bases). Germline loops: CDR1 KGHDR, CDR2 SFDVKD. This CDR3 contains 17 residues. Trimming left V 2 bases short and J 8 bases short, with 21 bases between.